The sample holds a few counts of the clone carrying this TCR beta chain. This sample stems from a study of PD-1 blockade in classical Hodgkin lymphoma. All the patients suffered relapse after autologous stem cell transplantation, and brentuximab vedotin exposure differed. Looked up from germline, CDR1 is MGHRA and CDR2 is YSYEKL. The V and J ends lost 1 base and 0 bases, in that order; junction bases with no gene match: 5. The CDR3 is made up of 16 amino acids. Sequencing used immunoSEQ multiplex PCR; TCRdb keeps in-frame clones, though not all of them. The sample carries 89,000 or so clones, around 90% recorded once.

Here the sequenced sample was peripheral blood mononuclear cells (PBMCs), taken before the second cycle of nivolumab. The origin of this receptor is a human donor with classical Hodgkin lymphoma. The chain couples TRBV4-1 to TRBJ1-1, with 7 positions matching TRBD1. The DNA for the CDR3 is TGCGCCAGCAGCCAAGCATCAGGGGGATTGAACACTGAAGCTTTCTTT. As protein: CASSQASGGLNTEAFF.